This entry lists 24 T cell receptor beta chains sequenced from one sample in a study of blood T cell repertoires in COVID-19 (TCRdb year 2020). The library was generated by the immunoSEQ multiplex PCR assay. TCRdb took this table from immuneACCESS and kept in-frame rearrangements with V and J called. Such tables lack part of the clones; where checked against another copy, unresolved V genes explain under half of the gap, and the rest is unexplained. This sample comprises 400,000 to 500,000 clones, approximately 88% of them detected only once. In total, the top ten clones hold 1.8% of the sample. What was sequenced was PBMCs or T cells enriched from blood (not recorded which). These receptors were obtained from a middle-aged woman who had recovered from COVID-19.

This sequence joins TRBV10-3 and TRBJ2-1; TRBD2 agrees at 11 bases. The V segment lost 4 bases and the J segment 8 bases; nucleotides outside the gene matches: 7. There are 15 residues in the CDR3. CDR1 and CDR2 (germline): ENHRY, SYGVKD. The CDR3 loop is CAISGRLAGIDEQFF. Written as DNA, the CDR3 is TGTGCCATCAGTGGTAGACTAGCGGGAATCGATGAGCAGTTCTTC.

The V and J genes are TRBV10-3 and TRBJ2-1; 10 nucleotides agree with TRBD2. Germline V gene sequence: CDR1 ENHRY, CDR2 SYGVKD. The CDR3 consists of 13 residues. Trimming at V came to 6 bases and at J to 8 bases, leaving 4 bases not matched to a gene. In nucleotides, the CDR3 is TGTGCCATCAGAGCCGGGACTAGCGATGAGCAGTTCTTC. This codes for CAIRAGTSDEQFF.

The gene calls are TRBV4-3 and TRBJ2-5, with D possibly TRBD2 on 5 matching bases. Germline V gene data show CDR1 as LGHNA and CDR2 as YSLEER. The CDR3 runs 17 residues. V shed 1 base and J shed 5 bases, with 20 bases lying between them. CDR3 bases: TGCGCCAGCAGCCAAGGGTCTATTCCGGGGTTGGGGGAGACCCAGTACTTC. This translates into CASSQGSIPGLGETQYF.

The chain has TRBV30 and TRBJ2-5, with TRBD2 identical over 13 bases. In germline, CDR1 is GTSNPN, CDR2 SVGIG (reference sequence). The J segment lost 2 bases and the V segment lost 4 bases, leaving 7 bases of the junction unmatched. The CDR3 is made up of 16 amino acids. In DNA, the CDR3 is TGTGCCTGGACTGGACTAGCGGGAGCCCATCAAGAGACCCAGTACTTC. Protein sequence: CAWTGLAGAHQETQYF. The full variable domain, its missing parts supplied by reference TRBV30 and TRBJ2-5, is SQTIHQWPATLVQPVGSPLSLECTVEGTSNPNLYWYRQAAGRGLQLLFYSVGIGQISSEVPQNLSASRPQDRQFILSSKKLLLSDSGFYLCAWTGLAGAHQETQYFGPGTRLLVL.

This clone was counted between two and nine times. V is TRBV5-1 and J is TRBJ1-2; 8 nucleotides line up with TRBD1. CDR3 length equals 15 residues. Unmatched junction bases numbered 9, after V lost 0 bases and J lost 8 bases. Germline-derived CDR1 and CDR2 are SGHRS and YFSETQ. The CDR3 spells CASSLEPPGGRGYTF. For the CDR3, the DNA is TGCGCCAGCAGCTTGGAGCCCCCAGGGGGCAGGGGCTACACCTTC.

This clone was observed a single time. The chain employs TRBV27 and TRBJ1-1; D remains ambiguous. The ends were cut back, 5 bases at V and 1 base at J, with 11 bases in the middle. The CDR3 has 14 amino acids. Germline V gene data show CDR1 as MNHEY and CDR2 as SMNVEV (reference sequence). The chain's CDR3 is CASSQAIQNTEAFF. CDR3 DNA: TGTGCCAGCAGTCAAGCTATCCAGAACACTGAAGCTTTCTTT.

V usage is TRBV2 and J usage is TRBJ1-2; weak D call: TRBD1 (6 bases). The CDR3 consists of 14 residues. Trimming left V 8 bases short and J 2 bases short, with 15 bases between. Germline V lookup: CDR1 SNHLY, CDR2 FYNNEI. This CDR3 is CASVGDTENYGYTF. CDR3 DNA: TGTGCCAGCGTAGGGGACACCGAGAACTATGGCTACACCTTC.

Points on this clone: Other DNA sequences in this specimen translate into the identical CDR3. The gene calls are TRBV7-9 and TRBJ2-3; a possible D gene is TRBD1 (6 bases). V lost 2 bases to trimming and J lost 0 bases, with 6 bases between them. The CDR3 contains 14 residues. Germline V gene lookup returns CDR1 SEHNR and CDR2 FQNEAQ (reference sequence). The chain's CDR3 is CASSLRGSTDTQYF. For the CDR3, the DNA is TGTGCCAGCAGCTTAAGGGGGAGCACAGATACGCAGTATTTT.

The J gene is TRBJ2-2, the V gene TRBV11-3, with D maybe TRBD1 (6 bases). This CDR3 has 14 residues. From germline, CDR1 is SGHNT and CDR2 YENEEA. With 5 bases removed from V and 7 bases from J, the gap between germline ends came to 14 bases. The CDR3 here is CASSQQGSGGELFF. The CDR3 DNA reads as TGTGCCAGCAGCCAACAGGGAAGCGGCGGGGAGCTGTTTTTT.

The DNA of the CDR3 is TGTGCCAGCAACTCACGGGGGGTGCAGTACTTC. Its translation is CASNSRGVQYF. This chain connects TRBV7-2 to TRBJ2-7; 7 positions agree with TRBD2. The CDR3 runs 11 residues. Germline CDR1 and CDR2: SGHTA and FQGNSA. With 7 bases clipped from V and 9 bases from J, the junction kept 6 bases outside the gene matches. The variable domain in full, with the rest retrieved from reference TRBV7-2 and TRBJ2-7, is GAGVSQSPSNKVTEKGKDVELRCDPISGHTALYWYRQSLGQGLEFLIYFQGNSAPDKSGLPSDRFSAERTGGSVSTLTIQRTQQEDSAVYLCASNSRGVQYFGPGTRLTVT.

This clone was detected a few times. The chain links TRBV3-1 (or the pseudogene TRBV3-2) to TRBJ1-2; 8 bases align to TRBD1. The ends lost 1 base at V and 7 bases at J; junction bases unmatched: 5. The germline V gene encodes CDR1 LGHDT and CDR2 YNNKEL (reference sequence). CDR3 length: 14 amino acids. This CDR3 reads CASSQGQGAGGYTF. The CDR3 coding sequence is TGTGCCAGCAGCCAAGGTCAGGGGGCGGGTGGCTACACCTTC.

This chain links TRBV11-2 with TRBJ2-5; possible D gene TRBD2, 5 bases. Trimming removed 5 bases at V and 5 bases at J, with 12 bases between. CDR1 and CDR2 from the germline V gene are SGHAT and FQNNGV. This CDR3 contains 13 residues. In DNA form, the CDR3 reads TGTGCCAGCAGCCCGAGGGCCCTCGAGACCCAGTACTTC. This gives the protein CASSPRALETQYF.

CDR3 residues: CASSPSPGTRLNTEAFF. The CDR3 nucleotides are TGCGCCAGCAGCCCTAGTCCCGGGACAAGATTGAACACTGAAGCTTTCTTT. This chain connects TRBV5-1 to TRBJ1-1, with a tentative D call TRBD1 (6 bases). With 4 bases removed from V and 0 bases from J, the gap between germline ends came to 19 bases. Germline V CDR1 and CDR2: SGHRS, YFSETQ. CDR3 length: 17 amino acids.

A few counts support this clone. This chain uses TRBV5-4 with TRBJ2-7, with 8 bases that match TRBD2. The V gene end was trimmed by 4 bases and the J gene end by 4 bases; junction bases not matched to a gene: 7. This CDR3 has 14 amino acids. CDR1 and CDR2 from the germline V gene are SGHNT and YYREEE (reference sequence). The CDR3 region has the DNA TGTGCCAGCAGCCCGGGACTAGACTATTACGAGCAGTACTTC. Protein sequence: CASSPGLDYYEQYF. The whole variable domain, remainder taken from reference TRBV5-4 and TRBJ2-7, is ETGVTQSPTHLIKTRGQQVTLRCSSQSGHNTVSWYQQALGQGPQFIFQYYREEENGRGNFPPRFSGLQFPNYSSELNVNALELDDSALYLCASSPGLDYYEQYFGPGTRLTVT.

This rearrangement joins TRBV7-2 to TRBJ2-5, with 7 nucleotides matching TRBD2. This CDR3 is built from 16 residues. Germline values: CDR1 SGHTA, CDR2 FQGNSA. V was clipped by 5 bases and J by 5 bases; unmatched bases: 14. The CDR3 nucleotides are TGTGCCAGCAGCGCGGGAAGAAGCGGGATCAGTGAGACCCAGTACTTC. Amino acid sequence: CASSAGRSGISETQYF.

The chain combines TRBV5-4 with TRBJ2-7; D could derive from TRBD1 or TRBD2 (6 bases each). Trimming cost V 4 bases and J 6 bases, with 14 bases left between them. The CDR3 totals 13 residues. Germline CDR1 is SGHNT and CDR2 is YYREEE (reference sequence). The CDR3 bases are TGTGCCAGCAGCCTGGGGGGCGGGGTCGAGCAGTACTTC. It translates to CASSLGGGVEQYF.

The rearrangement uses TRBV6-4 and TRBJ2-3; TRBD1 might be the D (6 bases). Germline CDR1 is MRHNA and CDR2 is SNTAGT. V gave up 5 bases and J gave up 0 bases, with 9 bases separating them. This CDR3 is built from 14 residues. DNA for the CDR3: TGTGCCAGCAGTCTGACAGGCAGCACAGATACGCAGTATTTT. Its protein product is CASSLTGSTDTQYF.

The rearrangement links TRBV12-5 to TRBJ1-5, with D uncertain. V gave up 6 bases and J gave up 5 bases, with 14 bases separating them. Germline V lookup: CDR1 LGHNT, CDR2 FRNRAP. The CDR3 spans 14 residues. CDR3 coding DNA: TGTGCTAGTGGAAGAGGACGGGGAGATCAGCCCCAGCATTTT. The encoded protein is CASGRGRGDQPQHF. The full variable domain, with the rest looked up from reference TRBV12-5 and TRBJ1-5, is DARVTQTPRHKVTEMGQEVTMRCQPILGHNTVFWYRQTMMQGLELLAYFRNRAPLDDSGMPKDRFSAEMPDATLATLKIQPSEPRDSAVYFCASGRGRGDQPQHFGDGTRLSIL.

The V call is TRBV19, the J call TRBJ1-1; a weak D match, TRBD1 (5 bases). V lost 2 bases to trimming and J lost 5 bases, with 9 bases between them. The CDR3 totals 13 residues. Germline V lookup: CDR1 LNHDA, CDR2 SQIVND (reference sequence). Here the CDR3 reads CASSILDKTEAFF. CDR3 nucleotides: TGTGCCAGTAGTATATTGGACAAAACTGAAGCTTTCTTT.

The genes are TRBV4-3 and TRBJ1-2; D uncertain. This CDR3 is built from 13 residues. CDR1 and CDR2 from the germline V gene are LGHNA and YSLEER. V lost 0 bases and J 7 bases, leaving 9 bases between the germline ends. CDR3 DNA: TGCGCCAGCAGCCAAGACAGAGGATCTGGCTACACCTTC. Translated, it gives CASSQDRGSGYTF.

This clone was seen a single time. The chain recombines TRBV7-2 with TRBJ2-1; 14 nucleotides match TRBD2. Germline CDR1 reads SGHTA; CDR2 reads FQGNSA. The length of the CDR3 is 18 residues. Trimming cost V 5 bases and J 7 bases; bases outside gene matches: 13. The CDR3 loop is CASSLRLGTSGSVNEQFF. The CDR3 nucleotides read TGTGCCAGCAGCCTAAGATTAGGGACTAGCGGGAGTGTAAATGAGCAGTTCTTC.

The rearrangement joins TRBV11-2 to TRBJ2-1; the match to TRBD1 covers 9 bases. Germline CDR1 reads SGHAT; CDR2 reads FQNNGV. The V gene end was trimmed by 5 bases and the J gene end by 3 bases; junction bases not matched to a gene: 5. The CDR3 length is 15 residues. CDR3 sequence: CASSRDRADYNEQFF. The CDR3 DNA is TGTGCCAGCAGCAGGGACAGGGCTGACTACAATGAGCAGTTCTTC. The full variable domain, completed using reference TRBV11-2 and TRBJ2-1, is EAGVAQSPRYKIIEKRQSVAFWCNPISGHATLYWYQQILGQGPKLLIQFQNNGVVDDSQLPKDRFSAERLKGVDSTLKIQPAKLEDSAVYLCASSRDRADYNEQFFGPGTRLTVL.

CDR3: CASSYPGQDTNYGYTF. Here the CDR3 DNA reads TGTGCCAGCAGTTATCCCGGACAGGACACTAACTATGGCTACACCTTC. The chain couples TRBV5-4 to TRBJ1-2; 7 bases line up with TRBD1. J was trimmed by 0 bases and V by 5 bases; bases with no gene match: 10. The CDR3 covers 16 residues. CDR1 is SGHNT and CDR2 is YYREEE in the germline V gene (reference sequence).

The chain combines TRBV27 with TRBJ2-5, with 8 bases that match TRBD1. V trimming: 6 bases; J trimming: 4 bases; junction bases outside the gene matches: 7. Germline CDR1 is MNHEY and CDR2 is SMNVEV (reference sequence). The CDR3 is 14 residues long. DNA for the CDR3: TGTGCCAGCAGCCAGGGGGCGCCGAGAGAGACCCAGTACTTC. Protein: CASSQGAPRETQYF.